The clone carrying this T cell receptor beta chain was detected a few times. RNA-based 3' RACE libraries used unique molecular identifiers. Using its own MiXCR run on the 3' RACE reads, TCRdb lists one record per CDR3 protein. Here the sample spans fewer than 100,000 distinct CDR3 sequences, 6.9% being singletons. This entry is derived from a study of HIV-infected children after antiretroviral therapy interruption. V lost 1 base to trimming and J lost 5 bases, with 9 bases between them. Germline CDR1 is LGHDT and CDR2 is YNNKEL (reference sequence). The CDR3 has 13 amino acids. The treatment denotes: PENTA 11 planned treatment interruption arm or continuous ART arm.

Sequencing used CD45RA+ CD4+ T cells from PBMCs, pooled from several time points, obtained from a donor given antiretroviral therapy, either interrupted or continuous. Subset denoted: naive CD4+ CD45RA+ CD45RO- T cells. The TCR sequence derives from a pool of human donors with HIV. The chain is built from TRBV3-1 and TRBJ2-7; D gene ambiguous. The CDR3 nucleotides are TGTGCCAGCAGCCAAGTAGGGAACCACGAGCAGTACTTC. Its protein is CASSQVGNHEQYF.